Listed below are T cell receptor beta chains from one sample, sequenced in a study of shared clonotypes between healthy human individuals. Some clones are missing from TCRdb's copy, which holds only in-frame ones; the method was immunoSEQ multiplex PCR. The sample holds 300,000 or so clones; approximately 79% are singletons and the top ten take about 9.3%. Sequenced material: memory CD4+ T cells sorted from blood. These receptors were obtained from a man aged 25 to 40 in good health. Both conserved end residues are part of each CDR3. A D gene is named only where the DNA matches it firmly. Rows may omit the clone size; those that give it use once, few, many or a size class.

V: TRBV5-1; D: -; size: once; J: TRBJ2-5; CDR3: CASSLSGQETQYF; DNA: TGCGCCAGCAGCCTCAGCGGTCAAGAGACCCAGTACTTC
V: TRBV11-2; D: -; size: -; J: TRBJ1-5; CDR3: CASSLGMGQPQHF; DNA: TGTGCCAGCAGCTTAGGGATGGGACAGCCCCAGCATTTT
V: TRBV29-1; D: TRBD2; size: once; J: TRBJ2-1; CDR3: CSVRSSGRTITGEQFF; DNA: TGCAGCGTTCGCTCTAGCGGGAGAACGATAACGGGTGAGCAGTTCTTC
V: TRBV5-1; D: -; size: -; J: TRBJ2-1; CDR3: CASSLLGRDFYNEQFF; DNA: TGCGCCAGCAGCTTGTTGGGCAGGGATTTTTACAATGAGCAGTTCTTC
V: TRBV28; D: -; size: -; J: TRBJ1-1; CDR3: CASTPVYSYTEAFF; DNA: TGTGCCAGCACCCCCGTCTACAGTTACACTGAAGCTTTCTTT
V: TRBV28; D: -; size: -; J: TRBJ2-1; CDR3: CASSSAQYRGFF; DNA: TGTGCCAGCAGTTCAGCCCAGTATCGGGGTTTCTTC
V: TRBV5-4; D: -; size: -; J: TRBJ2-5; CDR3: CASSSGRLRETQYF; DNA: TGTGCCAGCAGCTCCGGCCGCCTAAGAGAGACCCAGTACTTC
V: TRBV2; D: -; size: -; J: TRBJ2-7; CDR3: CASSATYLLSYEQYF; DNA: TGTGCCAGCAGTGCTACGTACCTTTTATCCTACGAGCAGTACTTC
V: TRBV7-8; D: -; size: -; J: TRBJ2-3; CDR3: CASSLWGFSTDTQYF; DNA: TGTGCCAGCAGCTTATGGGGATTTAGCACAGATACGCAGTATTTT
V: TRBV7-8; D: -; size: -; J: TRBJ1-4; CDR3: CASSLGSSGIPTNEKLFF; DNA: TGTGCCAGCAGCTTAGGATCTAGCGGGATTCCAACTAATGAAAAACTGTTTTTT
V: TRBV2; D: -; size: -; J: TRBJ1-5; CDR3: CAIRTGPTEPQHF; DNA: TGTGCCATCCGAACGGGCCCCACGGAGCCCCAGCATTTT
V: TRBV2; D: TRBD2; size: few; J: TRBJ2-2; CDR3: CASSEEREFVTGELFF; DNA: TGTGCCAGCAGTGAAGAGCGGGAGTTTGTCACCGGGGAGCTGTTTTTT
V: TRBV9; D: TRBD2; size: many; J: TRBJ2-5; CDR3: CASSARAGGSETQYF; DNA: TGTGCCAGCAGCGCCCGAGCGGGAGGGTCAGAGACCCAGTACTTC
V: TRBV6-5; D: -; size: -; J: TRBJ2-2; CDR3: CATRTSTGELFF; DNA: TGTGCCACCCGGACGAGCACCGGGGAGCTGTTTTTT
V: TRBV6-1; D: TRBD1; size: -; J: TRBJ2-2; CDR3: CAIIRGDRAAGELFF; DNA: TGTGCCATCATAAGGGGCGACAGGGCTGCTGGGGAGCTGTTTTTT
V: TRBV7-2; D: -; size: -; J: TRBJ1-1; CDR3: CASSLPLYTEAFF; DNA: TGTGCCAGCAGCTTACCGCTGTACACTGAAGCTTTCTTT
V: TRBV5-1; D: -; size: -; J: TRBJ2-7; CDR3: CASNENSGYEQYF; DNA: TGCGCCAGCAACGAGAATAGCGGCTACGAGCAGTACTTC
V: TRBV19; D: -; size: -; J: TRBJ1-2; CDR3: CASSPTGTQSGYTF; DNA: TGTGCCAGTAGTCCGACCGGGACCCAAAGCGGCTACACCTTC
V: TRBV10-3; D: -; size: -; J: TRBJ1-2; CDR3: CAISESPRTTNYGYTF; DNA: TGTGCCATCAGTGAGTCTCCCCGAACCACGAACTATGGCTACACCTTC
V: TRBV9; D: TRBD1; size: -; J: TRBJ1-5; CDR3: CASSETGDSNQPQHF; DNA: TGTGCCAGCAGCGAAACAGGGGATAGCAATCAGCCCCAGCATTTT